A single sample is the source of the 10 T cell receptor beta chains below, sequenced in a study of shared clonotypes between healthy human individuals. TCRdb keeps only in-frame clones here, not all; method: immunoSEQ multiplex PCR. The data show approximately 840,000 clones, about 96% seen once. Terminally differentiated effector memory CD45RA+ cells were excluded from the naive CD8 cells, which were CD45RO-negative and positively selected for CCR7. Sequenced input: naive CD8+ T cells sorted from blood. The receptors here all came from a man in his thirties or forties in good health.

Written as DNA, the CDR3 is TGTGCCATCTTGCAGGATATGAACACTGAAGCTTTCTTT. Translating gives CAILQDMNTEAFF. The V and J genes are TRBV10-3 and TRBJ1-1; D is unclear. Trimming shortened V by 8 bases and J by 0 bases, and 10 bases separated the two germline ends. Germline V gene data show CDR1 as ENHRY and CDR2 as SYGVKD. This CDR3 has 13 amino acids.

The chain combines TRBV5-1 with TRBJ2-1; 13 bases are a match to TRBD2. The trim removed 4 bases at V and 4 bases at J, leaving 5 bases unmatched. Germline V gives CDR1 SGHRS, CDR2 YFSETQ. This CDR3 has 16 amino acids. The CDR3 bases are TGCGCCAGCAGCACGGGACTAGCGGGAAAGTACAATGAGCAGTTCTTC. This codes for CASSTGLAGKYNEQFF.

The chain is built from TRBV6-6 and TRBJ1-5; TRBD1 aligns across 9 bases. Losses at the gene ends were 0 bases for V and 10 bases for J; bases not matched to a gene: 7. This CDR3 region has 15 residues. Looked up from germline, CDR1 is MNHNY and CDR2 is SVGAGI (reference sequence). The CDR3 protein is CASSYSGQGKSPQHF. Written as DNA, the CDR3 is TGTGCCAGCAGTTACTCGGGACAGGGTAAGAGTCCCCAGCATTTT.

The V call is TRBV13, the J call TRBJ2-5, with TRBD1 matching over 9 bases. CDR1 and CDR2 from the germline V gene are PRHDT and FYEKMQ (reference sequence). Germline trimming cut 4 bases from V and 3 bases from J; bases unmatched to any gene: 6. CDR3 length equals 15 residues. This CDR3 reads CASSSGQGREETQYF. The CDR3 coding sequence is TGTGCCAGCAGCTCAGGACAGGGGCGGGAAGAGACCCAGTACTTC.

The rearrangement uses TRBV29-1 and TRBJ2-7; 7 bases align to TRBD2. Looked up from germline, CDR1 is SQVTM and CDR2 is ANQGSEA. This CDR3 spans 15 amino acids. Losses at the gene ends were 4 bases for V and 7 bases for J; bases not matched to a gene: 16. The CDR3 protein is CSVAGTTSVESEQYF. CDR3 sequence (DNA): TGCAGCGTTGCCGGGACTACCAGTGTGGAGTCAGAGCAGTACTTC.

The gene calls are TRBV7-9 and TRBJ2-7; 8 bases map to TRBD1. The CDR3 covers 13 residues. The V gene's germline CDR1 is SEHNR and CDR2 FQNEAQ (reference sequence). Trimming cost V 6 bases and J 6 bases; bases outside gene matches: 7. CDR3 region: CASSPTGDLEQYF. As DNA, the CDR3 is TGTGCCAGCAGTCCGACAGGGGATCTCGAGCAGTACTTC.

V usage is TRBV6-1 and J usage is TRBJ2-5, with 12 bases identical to TRBD2. CDR3 length: 18 amino acids. The V gene end was trimmed by 0 bases and the J gene end by 1 base; junction bases not matched to a gene: 6. Germline assignment: CDR1 MNHNS and CDR2 SASEGT. CDR3 in DNA: TGTGCCAGCAGTGAAGCGACTAGCGGGAGTGAGGTCCAAGAGACCCAGTACTTC. The encoded protein is CASSEATSGSEVQETQYF.

The chain carries TRBV7-9 and TRBJ1-1; a weak D match, TRBD1 (6 bases). The V gene lost 5 bases and the J gene lost 8 bases, with 21 bases spanning the gap. CDR3 length: 15 amino acids. CDR1 SEHNR and CDR2 FQNEAQ come from the germline V gene (reference sequence). DNA of the CDR3: TGTGCCAGCAGCACGACACAGGGCTGGGTGTACGAAGCTTTCTTT. Translation gives CASSTTQGWVYEAFF.

The chain's CDR3 is CASSLGTVNQPQHF. As DNA, the CDR3 is TGTGCCAGCAGCCTCGGGACAGTGAATCAGCCCCAGCATTTT. The chain combines TRBV7-9 with TRBJ1-5, with 7 bases aligning to TRBD1. Germline CDR1 is SEHNR and CDR2 is FQNEAQ (reference sequence). V shed 5 bases, J shed 4 bases, and the junction held 5 bases outside the gene matches. The CDR3 is made up of 14 amino acids.

V gene TRBV4-1 combines with J gene TRBJ2-3, with D uncertain. CDR1 and CDR2 from the germline V gene are MGHRA and YSYEKL. Trimming stripped 2 bases from V and 3 bases from J, with 6 bases between. The CDR3 consists of 13 residues. CDR3 sequence: CASSQKITDTQYF. The CDR3, as DNA: TGCGCCAGCAGCCAAAAAATAACAGATACGCAGTATTTT.